The rows below give T cell receptor beta chains drawn from one sample of a study of beta chain features in type 1 diabetes. Profiled with immunoSEQ multiplex PCR; TCRdb holds only in-frame clones, not every one. This table holds approximately 15,000 clones, 69% found once. Sequencing was performed on Tregs from blood. The receptor set was obtained from a man younger than 45 with type 1 diabetes. Each CDR3 is given with its conserved first and last residue. Fields, in order: CDR3 DNA, CDR3 protein, J gene, clone size, V gene, D gene. A D gene is named only where the DNA matches it firmly. Some rows mark clone size as missing; the rest say once, few, many or name a class of expanded clone.

TGTGCCACCTCTACTAGCGGGAGATCCTACGAGCAGTACTTC CATSTSGRSYEQYF TRBJ2-7 once TRBV25-1 TRBD2
TGCGCCAGCAGCTTGCGAGCAGATACGCAGTATTTT CASSLRADTQYF TRBJ2-3 few TRBV5-1 .
TGCGCCAGCAGCTTGGGACAGGGACAGACCCAGCATTTT CASSLGQGQTQHF TRBJ1-5 . TRBV5-1 TRBD1
TGTGCCAGCAGCTTACCCACTAGCGGGACCGACGAGCAGTACTTC CASSLPTSGTDEQYF TRBJ2-7 once TRBV7-2 TRBD2
TGTGCCAGTAGCCAAACGGGGGGGCTCTACGAACAGTACTTC CASSQTGGLYEQYF TRBJ2-7 . TRBV19 TRBD2
TGTGCCAGCGGGACAGGGGGCGCAAGCACCGGGGAGCTGTTTTTT CASGTGGASTGELFF TRBJ2-2 . TRBV9 TRBD1
TGTGCCAGCAGTGAGCCCAGCGGGACTGGGACCCAGTACTTC CASSEPSGTGTQYF TRBJ2-5 few TRBV6-1 TRBD2
TGCAGCGTTGGGGGAGATAATGAAAAACTGTTTTTT CSVGGDNEKLFF TRBJ1-4 . TRBV29-1 .
TGTGCCAGCTCACCCTTAGCGGACTACGAGCAGTACTTC CASSPLADYEQYF TRBJ2-7 few TRBV18 .
TGTGCCAGCAGCAGACAGGGGGCCTACACCGGGGAGCTGTTTTTT CASSRQGAYTGELFF TRBJ2-2 . TRBV6-5 TRBD1
TGTGCCAGCTCAACCCTAGCGGGAGGCACCTCACGGGCAGATACGCAGTATTTT CASSTLAGGTSRADTQYF TRBJ2-3 . TRBV18 TRBD2
TGTGCCAGCAGCCCAGGGGGAAGGGGCTCCTACGAGCAGTACTTC CASSPGGRGSYEQYF TRBJ2-7 few TRBV5-4 TRBD1
TGTGCCAGCAGCTCCAGCTCTGGGGCCAACGTCCTGACTTTC CASSSSSGANVLTF TRBJ2-6 . TRBV11-2 .
TGCGCCAGCAGTGACACTGAGGGGGTCTACGAGCAGTACTTC CASSDTEGVYEQYF TRBJ2-7 . TRBV10-2 .
TGTGCCTGGAGTGACAGGGGGCGAAGGGACGAGCAGTACTTC CAWSDRGRRDEQYF TRBJ2-7 . TRBV30 TRBD1
TGTGCCAGCAGCTTAGCCCTGCTAGCGGGAGGGCCAACAGATACGCAGTATTTT CASSLALLAGGPTDTQYF TRBJ2-3 . TRBV7-9 TRBD2